The rows below give T cell receptor beta chains drawn from one sample of a study of response to subunit inactivated influenza vaccine. TCRdb ran MiXCR on the RT-PCR reads and lists one entry per CDR3 protein. In the table there are about 190,000 distinct CDR3 sequences, roughly an eighth of which are singletons. Sample: CD8+ T cells sorted from PBMCs, taken about 5 days after vaccination. Receptors were obtained from a man over 45 who received an inactivated influenza vaccine. Each CDR3 is given with its conserved first and last residue. The D gene is left open where the match is weak. Not all rows give a size; the values are once, few, many and, for expanded clones, a class.

TRBV4-1	TRBD1	few	TRBJ2-1	CASSGRTGTNLAYNEQFF	TGCGCCAGCAGCGGGAGGACAGGGACGAATCTTGCATACAATGAGCAGTTCTTC
TRBV10-3	.	few	TRBJ2-2	CAISESRGRTGTGELFF	TGTGCCATCAGTGAGTCTCGTGGCCGGACTGGGACCGGGGAGCTGTTTTTT
TRBV28	.	.	TRBJ2-2	CASSRRPGEDTGELFF	TGTGCCAGCAGTCGAAGGCCAGGGGAGGACACCGGGGAGCTGTTTTTT
TRBV9	.	few	TRBJ2-1	CASSSPLWGSAYNEQFF	TGTGCCAGCAGCTCACCCTTGTGGGGGAGTGCCTATAATGAGCAGTTCTTC
TRBV11-2	.	few	TRBJ1-2	CASSLEARDVYGYTF	TGTGCCAGCAGCTTAGAGGCCAGGGACGTCTATGGCTACACCTTC
TRBV5-6	.	many	TRBJ1-6	CASSSDNSPLHF	TGTGCCAGCAGCTCGGATAATTCACCCCTCCACTTT
TRBV5-1	.	.	TRBJ1-1	CASSLATGGRSNTEAFF	TGCGCCAGCAGCTTGGCAACCGGGGGACGGTCCAACACTGAAGCTTTCTTT
TRBV7-2	.	.	TRBJ2-7	CASSARDWDYEQYF	TGTGCCAGCAGCGCCCGGGACTGGGACTACGAGCAGTACTTC
TRBV7-8	.	few	TRBJ2-2	CASNQPQEGANTGELFF	TGTGCCAGCAACCAACCCCAGGAGGGGGCGAACACCGGGGAGCTGTTTTTT
TRBV6-2/TRBV6-3	.	many	TRBJ2-1	CASSYEPGNNEQFF	TGTGCCAGCAGTTATGAGCCAGGAAACAATGAGCAGTTCTTC
TRBV7-9	TRBD1	.	TRBJ1-3	CASSLLYRGGNTIYF	TGTGCCAGCAGCTTACTCTACAGGGGAGGAAACACCATATATTTT
TRBV20-1	.	.	TRBJ2-1	CSARVFDSDSYNEQFF	TGCAGTGCTAGAGTGTTTGACAGTGACTCCTACAATGAGCAGTTCTTC
TRBV20-1	TRBD2	.	TRBJ2-5	CSASWGLGVGETQYF	TGCAGTGCTAGCTGGGGACTAGGAGTTGGGGAGACCCAGTACTTC
TRBV6-2/TRBV6-3	.	few	TRBJ2-2	CASSYGVGVHTGELFF	TGTGCCAGCAGTTACGGGGTAGGGGTGCACACCGGGGAGCTGTTTTTT
TRBV6-2/TRBV6-3	.	many	TRBJ2-3	CASSYPTEGLTDTQYF	TGTGCCAGCAGTTACCCTACCGAAGGACTCACAGATACGCAGTATTTT
TRBV12-3/TRBV12-4	TRBD1	many	TRBJ2-7	CASSSRGPYEQYF	TGTGCCAGCAGTTCCAGGGGGCCCTACGAGCAGTACTTC
TRBV4-2	.	many	TRBJ2-2	CASSQESQDTGELFF	TGTGCCAGCAGCCAAGAGAGTCAGGACACCGGGGAGCTGTTTTTT
TRBV4-1	.	.	TRBJ1-2	CASSQVISLAGYTF	TGCGCCAGCAGCCAAGTAATCAGTCTTGCTGGCTACACCTTC
TRBV4-1	.	.	TRBJ2-7	CASSQRPGVTYEQYF	TGCGCCAGCAGCCAACGTCCGGGCGTAACCTACGAGCAGTACTTC
TRBV19	.	.	TRBJ2-7	CASSLSQGIYYEQYF	TGTGCCAGTAGTCTTTCGCAGGGGATCTACTACGAGCAGTACTTC
TRBV14	TRBD2	.	TRBJ2-7	CASSPLRGGEQYF	TGTGCCAGCAGCCCCTTGCGGGGGGGAGAGCAGTACTTC
TRBV4-3	TRBD1	few	TRBJ2-5	CASSPWTGGWEETQYF	TGCGCCAGCAGCCCCTGGACAGGGGGGTGGGAAGAGACCCAGTACTTC
TRBV5-1	.	many	TRBJ2-1	CASSLGADEQFF	TGCGCCAGCAGCTTGGGGGCTGATGAGCAGTTCTTC
TRBV6-2/TRBV6-3	.	.	TRBJ2-5	CASSSSFSGKTQYF	TGTGCCAGCAGCTCGTCCTTCTCAGGGAAGACCCAGTACTTC
TRBV6-5	TRBD2	.	TRBJ2-7	CASSYMAGGLSYEQYF	TGTGCCAGCAGTTACATGGCGGGGGGCCTATCCTACGAGCAGTACTTC
TRBV9	TRBD1	.	TRBJ1-4	CASSPSGGLTEKLFF	TGTGCCAGCAGCCCGTCAGGGGGGCTAACGGAAAAACTGTTTTTT
TRBV12-3/TRBV12-4	.	few	TRBJ2-5	CASVEEGRETQYF	TGTGCCAGCGTCGAAGAGGGGCGAGAGACCCAGTACTTC
TRBV4-3	.	.	TRBJ2-7	CASSQDSHYEQYF	TGCGCCAGCTCCCAAGACAGCCACTACGAGCAGTACTTC
TRBV29-1	.	.	TRBJ1-2	CSVEDGVDGYTF	TGCAGCGTTGAAGACGGCGTAGATGGCTACACCTTC
TRBV6-5	TRBD1	.	TRBJ2-3	CASSYSQGADTQYF	TGTGCCAGCAGTTACAGCCAGGGGGCGGATACGCAGTATTTT
TRBV20-1	.	few	TRBJ2-7	CSATDWSSYEQYF	TGCAGTGCTACGGACTGGAGCTCCTACGAGCAGTACTTC
TRBV20-1	.	.	TRBJ1-4	CSARSIATNEKLFF	TGCAGTGCTAGGTCTATTGCAACTAATGAAAAACTGTTTTTT
TRBV7-8	TRBD2	few	TRBJ2-1	CASSPGGRRTSGGAYNEQFF	TGTGCCAGCTCCCCGGGGGGGCGCCGGACTAGCGGGGGGGCCTACAATGAGCAGTTCTTC
TRBV29-1	.	few	TRBJ1-2	CSVERDQGYDYGYTF	TGCAGCGTTGAACGCGACCAGGGGTATGACTATGGCTACACCTTC
TRBV12-3/TRBV12-4	.	few	TRBJ2-5	CASSTTSLWETQYF	TGTGCCAGCAGCACGACTAGTTTATGGGAGACCCAGTACTTC
TRBV4-3	.	.	TRBJ2-1	CASSRATGEDKQFF	TGCGCCAGCAGCCGCGCCACGGGGGAGGATAAGCAGTTCTTC
TRBV2	.	.	TRBJ2-3	CASSDFSEGYSTDTQYF	TGTGCCAGCAGTGACTTTAGCGAGGGATATAGCACAGATACGCAGTATTTT
TRBV4-3	.	few	TRBJ2-1	CASSPRGVGNEQFF	TGCGCCAGCAGCCCCCGGGGAGTGGGCAATGAGCAGTTCTTC
TRBV21-1	.	.	TRBJ2-1	CASSKGQLEPDNEQFF	TGTGCCAGCAGCAAAGGACAATTAGAGCCGGACAATGAGCAGTTCTTC
TRBV6-1	.	few	TRBJ2-3	CASSELGRGLTNTQYF	TGTGCCAGCAGTGAACTCGGGCGGGGCCTCACGAATACGCAGTATTTT
TRBV7-9	.	few	TRBJ2-1	CASSSLGVGSSYNEQFF	TGTGCCAGCAGCTCTCTTGGGGTAGGGAGCTCCTACAATGAGCAGTTCTTC
TRBV28	.	.	TRBJ1-5	CASSFELVRGHSNQPQHF	TGTGCCAGCAGTTTTGAGTTGGTCCGAGGTCATAGCAATCAGCCCCAGCATTTT
TRBV20-1	TRBD2	.	TRBJ2-7	CSARSGAGGYEQYF	TGCAGTGCTAGGTCTGGCGCGGGGGGCTACGAGCAGTACTTC
TRBV5-4	.	.	TRBJ1-1	CASTASRLMNTEAFF	TGTGCCAGCACAGCTTCGCGCCTTATGAACACTGAAGCTTTCTTT
TRBV11-2	.	.	TRBJ2-3	CASSLDLGGVPSTDTQYF	TGTGCCAGCAGCTTAGATTTGGGCGGGGTTCCTAGCACAGATACGCAGTATTTT
TRBV28	TRBD1	few	TRBJ2-5	CAIRRGLGTQYF	TGTGCCATACGCAGGGGGCTGGGGACCCAGTACTTC
TRBV6-5	.	few	TRBJ1-3	CASSYLSRGDTIYF	TGTGCCAGCAGTTACTTGTCCAGGGGCGACACCATATATTTT
TRBV20-1	.	few	TRBJ1-5	CSARDWSREDQPQHF	TGCAGTGCTAGAGATTGGTCCAGGGAGGATCAGCCCCAGCATTTT
TRBV20-1	.	.	TRBJ1-1	CSAPQVWAGVSSTEAFF	TGCAGTGCTCCCCAGGTTTGGGCAGGGGTGTCAAGCACTGAAGCTTTCTTT
TRBV27	.	.	TRBJ2-1	CASTTRENDNEQFF	TGTGCCAGCACCACTAGGGAGAACGACAATGAGCAGTTCTTC
TRBV2	.	many	TRBJ2-1	CASSGSYNEQFF	TGTGCCAGCAGTGGCAGCTACAATGAGCAGTTCTTC
TRBV7-6	TRBD2	.	TRBJ2-5	CASSLGLAFRQETQYF	TGTGCCAGCAGCTTAGGACTAGCGTTTCGGCAAGAGACCCAGTACTTC
TRBV7-2	.	few	TRBJ1-1	CASSSQRPEAFF	TGTGCCAGCAGCTCACAGCGGCCAGAAGCTTTCTTT
TRBV6-2/TRBV6-3	TRBD1	.	TRBJ2-6	CASIRGQGHSGANVLTF	TGTGCCAGCATTAGGGGACAGGGTCACTCTGGGGCCAACGTCCTGACTTTC
TRBV4-2	.	few	TRBJ2-3	CASSQDVGWRTDTQYF	TGTGCCAGCAGCCAAGATGTGGGGTGGCGCACAGATACGCAGTATTTT
TRBV19	TRBD2	.	TRBJ2-1	CASSIAAGGLNEQFF	TGTGCCAGTAGTATAGCAGCGGGAGGGCTAAATGAGCAGTTCTTC
TRBV15	.	.	TRBJ2-1	CATSGELDGNEQFF	TGTGCCACCAGCGGGGAGCTCGACGGGAATGAGCAGTTCTTC
TRBV9	.	few	TRBJ2-7	CASSVEGRRLEEQYF	TGTGCCAGCAGCGTAGAGGGCAGGCGATTAGAGGAGCAGTACTTC
TRBV9	.	.	TRBJ2-3	CASSVGAGAADTQYF	TGTGCCAGCAGCGTAGGGGCGGGCGCGGCAGATACGCAGTATTTT